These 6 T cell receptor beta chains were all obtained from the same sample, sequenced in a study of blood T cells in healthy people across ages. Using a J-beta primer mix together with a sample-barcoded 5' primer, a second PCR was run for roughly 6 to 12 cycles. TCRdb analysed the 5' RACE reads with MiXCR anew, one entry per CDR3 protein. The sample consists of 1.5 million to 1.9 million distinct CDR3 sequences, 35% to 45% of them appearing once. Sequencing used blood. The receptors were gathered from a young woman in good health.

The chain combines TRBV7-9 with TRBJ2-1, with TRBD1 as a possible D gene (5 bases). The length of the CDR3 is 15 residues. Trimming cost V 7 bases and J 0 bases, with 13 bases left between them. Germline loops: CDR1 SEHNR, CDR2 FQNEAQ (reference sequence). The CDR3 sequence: CASIKGASSYNEQFF. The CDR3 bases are TGTGCCAGCATCAAAGGGGCTAGCTCCTACAATGAGCAGTTCTTC. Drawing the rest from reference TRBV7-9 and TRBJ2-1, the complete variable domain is DTGVSQNPRHKITKRGQNVTFRCDPISEHNRLYWYRQTLGQGPEFLTYFQNEAQLEKSRLLSDRFSAERPKGSFSTLEIQRTEQGDSAMYLCASIKGASSYNEQFFGPGTRLTVL.

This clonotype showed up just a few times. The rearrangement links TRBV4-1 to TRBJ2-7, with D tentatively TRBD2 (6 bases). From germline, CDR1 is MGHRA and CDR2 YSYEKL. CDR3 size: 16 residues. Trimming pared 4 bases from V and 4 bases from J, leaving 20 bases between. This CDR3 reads CASSPRGMRNFYEQYF. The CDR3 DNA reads TGCGCCAGCAGCCCCCGCGGGATGCGGAACTTTTACGAGCAGTACTTC.

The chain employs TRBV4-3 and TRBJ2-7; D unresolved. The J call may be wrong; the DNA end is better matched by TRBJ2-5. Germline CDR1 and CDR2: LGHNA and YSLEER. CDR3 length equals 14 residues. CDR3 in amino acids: CASSLTWNKETQYF. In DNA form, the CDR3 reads TGCGCCAGCAGCCTCACATGGAACAAAGAGACCCAGTACTTC.

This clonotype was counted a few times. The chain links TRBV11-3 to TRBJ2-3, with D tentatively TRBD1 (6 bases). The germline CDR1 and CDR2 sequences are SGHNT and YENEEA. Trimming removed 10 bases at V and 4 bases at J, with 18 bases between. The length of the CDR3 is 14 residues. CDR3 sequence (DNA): TGTGCCACCCTAGGACAGCCCATGTCAGATACGCAGTATTTT. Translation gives CATLGQPMSDTQYF.

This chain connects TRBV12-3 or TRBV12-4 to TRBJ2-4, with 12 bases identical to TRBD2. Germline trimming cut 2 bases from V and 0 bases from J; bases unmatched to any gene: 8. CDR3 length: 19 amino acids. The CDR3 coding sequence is TGTGCCAGCAGTTTATCGGCTAGCGGGGGGGCCCTAGCCAAAAACATTCAGTACTTC. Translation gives CASSLSASGGALAKNIQYF.

CDR3 sequence reads: CASSLTPGLNEQYF. The DNA of the CDR3 is TGTGCCAGCAGCCTGACCCCCGGGTTGAATGAGCAGTACTTC. The J gene is TRBJ2-5, the V gene TRBV5-6; D uncertain. Germline V lookup: CDR1 SGHDT, CDR2 YYEEEE. V was trimmed by 4 bases and J by 11 bases, leaving 21 bases between them. The CDR3 sequence is 14 residues long.